This T cell receptor beta chain was sequenced for a study of identical twins. This clonotype has just a few counts. Its antigen is not known. Study-wide results and limits: Models predicted too little out-of-frame TCR alpha sharing in monozygotic twins.

MiXCR, run by TCRdb on the 5' RACE reads, gives a single entry per CDR3 protein. The sample has roughly 470,000 distinct CDR3 sequences, over 11% seen once; the top ten hold more than 0.8%. CDR1 SNHLY and CDR2 FYNNEI come from the germline V gene. The CDR3 sequence is 17 residues long. J gave up 2 bases and V 6 bases, and 14 bases lay outside the gene matches. These data were likewise used in another study, on yellow fever vaccine responses in identical twins.

The chain couples TRBV2 to TRBJ2-7, with TRBD2 identical over 9 bases. The sequenced sample consisted of CD4+ T cells sorted from blood. This TCR was recovered from a woman younger than 30 in good health. The CDR3 DNA reads as TGTGCCAGCAGCTTCCCCCGCGCGGGAGGGGATCCCTACGAGCAGTACTTC. It yields the protein CASSFPRAGGDPYEQYF.